This T cell receptor beta chain was found in a study of cytotoxic CD8 clonotypes in ibrutinib-treated CLL. Study overall: Among patients, approximately 24 responded partially and 2 completely; approximately 15 then stayed remitted and some twelve progressed after median about 74 months. Whole-study findings and limits: At the start, clonality exceeded age-matched healthy donors and followed circulating CD8+ T-cell counts.

Of note for this clone: Its antigen is not identified.

For TCR beta libraries, about 2 micrograms of genomic DNA were obtained from cryopreserved PBMCs. The targeted sequencing depth was 1 in 200,000 to 1 in 1 million T cells. Using immunoSEQ multiplex PCR, the repertoire was profiled, and TCRdb retains in-frame clones only, with some absent. The sample lists some 17,000 clones; roughly four fifths were seen once. The sequence was collected from a human donor with chronic lymphocytic leukemia. The source material was PBMCs, sampled before ibrutinib treatment.

Written as DNA, the CDR3 is TGTGCCATCAAAGGGACTAGCGGGCGATCCTACGAGCAGTACTTC. Protein sequence: CAIKGTSGRSYEQYF. The V gene is TRBV10-3, the J gene TRBJ2-7; 12 nucleotides align to TRBD2. Germline trimming cut 7 bases from V and 1 base from J; bases unmatched to any gene: 5. This CDR3 spans 15 amino acids. CDR1 is ENHRY and CDR2 is SYGVKD in the germline V gene.